The 25 T cell receptor beta chains below were found in one sample sequenced in a study of T cells in Graves' hyperthyroidism and ophthalmopathy. Amplification of TCR beta CDR3 regions was performed using RNA transcripts as template. Initially, a first-round RT-PCR of the TCR CDR3 employed the HTBI primer set. In TCRdb, the multiplex PCR reads were re-called with MiXCR into one record per CDR3 protein. The top ten clones hold over 15% of a sample with roughly 570,000 distinct CDR3 sequences, 46% of them seen once. Material: peripheral blood or thyroid tissue (not recorded which). The receptor set was obtained from an adult woman with Graves' disease, either hyperthyroidism or ophthalmopathy (not recorded which).

The chain carries TRBV5-6 and TRBJ1-2, with D tentatively TRBD1 (6 bases). The CDR3 is made up of 12 amino acids. Trimming stripped 7 bases from V and 2 bases from J, with 9 bases between. Germline values: CDR1 SGHDT, CDR2 YYEEEE. The DNA of the CDR3 is TGTGCCAGCGCCGGACAGAACTATGGCTACACCTTC. Its translation: CASAGQNYGYTF.

In this sample, this clonotype turned up a few times. This chain uses TRBV6-1 with TRBJ2-5; tentatively, D is TRBD1 or TRBD2 (6 bases each). Trimming cost V 4 bases and J 2 bases, with 14 bases left between them. The CDR3 contains 15 residues. Germline V CDR1 and CDR2: MNHNS, SASEGT. In DNA, the CDR3 is TGTGCCAGCAGTGGCGACGCGGGACAACAAGAGACCCAGTACTTC. Residues: CASSGDAGQQETQYF.

This clonotype appeared once. V is TRBV12-3 or TRBV12-4 and J is TRBJ2-7, with D perhaps TRBD2 (6 bases). The CDR3 is 15 amino acids. V lost 3 bases, J lost 2 bases, and 14 bases lay in between. DNA for the CDR3: TGTGCCAGCAGTTTTTGGGGGGAGACTACCTACGAGCAGTACTTC. Protein sequence: CASSFWGETTYEQYF.

This clonotype was counted a few times. A read error may be the cause here, since a much bigger clone is one base away. The chain combines TRBV9 with TRBJ2-2; 7 bases fit TRBD2. The germline CDR1 and CDR2 sequences are SGDLS and YYNGEE. This CDR3 spans 16 amino acids. CDR3 sequence (DNA): TGTACCAGCAGCGTAGATGCGGGAGTGGGCACCGGGGAGCTGTTTTTT. Protein sequence: CTSSVDAGVGTGELFF. The full variable domain, completed using reference TRBV9 and TRBJ2-2, is DSGVTQTPKHLITATGQRVTLRCSPRSGDLSVYWYQQSLDQGLQFLIQYYNGEERAKGNILERFSAQQFPDLHSELNLSSLELGDSALYFCTSSVDAGVGTGELFFGEGSRLTVL.

This clonotype occurred many times. The chain carries TRBV2 and TRBJ1-1; D is possibly TRBD1 (5 bases). The CDR3 totals 15 residues. The V end was cut by 2 bases, the J end by 2 bases, with 12 bases between. In germline, CDR1 is SNHLY, CDR2 FYNNEI. CDR3 coding DNA: TGTGCCAGCAGTGAAATTAGGACAACTAACACTGAAGCTTTCTTT. Residues: CASSEIRTTNTEAFF.

This clonotype was seen many times. The rearrangement links TRBV19 to TRBJ1-1; D is unclear. The V end was cut by 10 bases, the J end by 1 base, with 13 bases between. The length of the CDR3 is 13 residues. Germline loops: CDR1 LNHDA, CDR2 SQIVND (reference sequence). The CDR3 DNA reads TGTGCCACCCGCCCCAGGACGAACACTGAAGCTTTCTTT. This encodes CATRPRTNTEAFF.

As to this clonotype: This sequence may be a read error, since a much larger clone differs from it by one base. The chain couples TRBV5-6 to TRBJ1-1; D is ambiguous. V was cut by 4 bases and J by 1 base, with 20 bases left in between. The germline gives CDR1 SGHDT, CDR2 YYEEEE. This CDR3 comprises 17 residues. The DNA for the CDR3 is TGTGCCAGCAGCGTACCCTATGCCCACACTCAGAACACTGAAGCTTTCTTT. Translated, it gives CASSVPYAHTQNTEAFF.

The chain is built from TRBV20-1 and TRBJ1-2; TRBD1 matches 9 bases. The germline gives CDR1 DFQATT, CDR2 SNEGSKA (reference sequence). V lost 5 bases and J lost 7; bases outside the gene matches: 11. The CDR3 totals 14 residues. CDR3 loop: CSAHTGTGFGGYTF. Written as DNA, the CDR3 is TGCAGTGCTCACACCGGGACAGGGTTTGGTGGCTACACCTTC.

With regard to this clonotype: A read error is likely, as this CDR3 ends without the conserved phenylalanine or tryptophan. This rearrangement joins TRBV11-2 to TRBJ1-1; D may be TRBD1 (6 bases). The germline V and J ends were trimmed by 5 bases and 5 bases, with 12 bases remaining between them. Germline V gene data show CDR1 as SGHAT and CDR2 as FQNNGV. This CDR3 has 13 residues. This CDR3 reads CASSATRGTEAFL. The CDR3 DNA reads as TGTGCCAGCAGCGCCACCAGGGGAACTGAAGCTTTCCTT.

This clonotype was counted ten times or more. The chain is built from TRBV12-3 or TRBV12-4 and TRBJ2-2, with TRBD1 identical over 8 bases. CDR3 length equals 15 residues. Trimming at V came to 6 bases and at J to 5 bases, leaving 8 bases not matched to a gene. The CDR3 coding sequence is TGTGCCAGCAGGCGCCCGGGACAGGAGACCGGGGAGCTGTTTTTT. Amino acids: CASRRPGQETGELFF.

There are a few counts of this clonotype. CDR3 nucleotide sequence: TGTGCCAGCAGCCAAGGGGGCGGATCCTACGAGCAGTACTTC. It is translated as CASSQGGGSYEQYF. The rearrangement uses TRBV4-2 and TRBJ2-7; a weak D match, TRBD1 (5 bases). The CDR3 runs to 14 residues. Looked up from germline, CDR1 is LGHNA and CDR2 is YNFKEQ. The ends were cut back, 1 base at V and 1 base at J, with 8 bases in the middle.

CDR3 bases: TGTGCCAGCAGACCCGGGACTAGCGGTGGGAAGACCCAGTACTTC. It codes for CASRPGTSGGKTQYF. The chain recombines TRBV27 with TRBJ2-5, with 11 nucleotides matching TRBD2. The trim removed 6 bases at V and 6 bases at J, leaving 9 bases unmatched. Germline V gene data show CDR1 as MNHEY and CDR2 as SMNVEV (reference sequence). This CDR3 has 15 amino acids.

DNA for the CDR3: TGCGCCAGCAGCTTGGCGGGGGGGAATAGCAATCAGCCCCAGCATTTT. Its translation is CASSLAGGNSNQPQHF. This rearrangement joins TRBV5-1 to TRBJ1-5; D possibly corresponds to TRBD1 (5 bases). The length of the CDR3 is 16 residues. Germline V lookup: CDR1 SGHRS, CDR2 YFSETQ. V was pared by 0 bases and J by 0 bases, with 10 bases between.

This clonotype has ten or more counts. The chain carries TRBV5-8 and TRBJ1-2; D is possibly TRBD1 (6 bases). The length of the CDR3 is 15 residues. V dropped 4 bases and J dropped 5 bases, with 18 bases sitting between them. Germline V CDR1 and CDR2: SGHTS, YDEGEE. CDR3 region: CASSGGRDNLYGYTF. The CDR3 DNA reads TGTGCCAGCAGCGGAGGGCGGGACAACCTATATGGCTACACCTTC.

This clonotype was picked up a small number of times. The genes are TRBV25-1 and TRBJ1-5; perhaps TRBD1 as D (5 bases). The CDR3 consists of 14 residues. Germline V gene sequence: CDR1 MGHDK, CDR2 SYGVNS. V lost 3 bases to trimming and J lost 7 bases, with 13 bases between them. The CDR3 loop is CASSEGGGEQPQHF. The CDR3 nucleotides are TGTGCCAGCAGTGAGGGGGGGGGAGAGCAGCCCCAGCATTTT.

V is TRBV2 and J is TRBJ1-2, with no clear D. This CDR3 has 12 residues. Germline CDR1 and CDR2: SNHLY and FYNNEI. V was shortened by 7 bases and J by 6 bases, with 12 bases between the two germline ends. CDR3 loop: CASTERRDGYTF. DNA of the CDR3: TGTGCCAGCACGGAGCGAAGGGATGGCTACACCTTC. Based on the CDR3 plus reference TRBV2 and TRBJ1-2, the full variable domain is EPEVTQTPSHQVTQMGQEVILRCVPISNHLYFYWYRQILGQKVEFLVSFYNNEISEKSEIFDDQFSVERPDGSNFTLKIRSTKLEDSAMYFCASTERRDGYTFGSGTRLTVV.

This clonotype has at least ten counts. Here the CDR3 reads CAISESTGSPKYEQYF. The CDR3 coding sequence is TGTGCCATCAGTGAGTCGACCGGCAGTCCGAAGTACGAGCAGTACTTC. J is TRBJ2-7 and V is TRBV10-3; no clear D. V lost 0 bases and J lost 4, with 16 bases in between. The CDR3 runs 16 residues. CDR1 is ENHRY, CDR2 SYGVKD, per germline.

The chain is built from TRBV6-1 and TRBJ2-5; D is uncertain. Germline V gives CDR1 MNHNS, CDR2 SASEGT. The CDR3 is 14 residues long. The V and J ends lost 8 bases and 1 base respectively, with 14 bases between them. The CDR3 loop is CASRISLGQETQYF. For the CDR3, the DNA is TGTGCCAGCCGAATCAGCCTGGGCCAAGAGACCCAGTACTTC.

This clonotype was seen many times. This chain connects TRBV2 to TRBJ2-7, with 8 bases identical to TRBD2. J was trimmed by 6 bases and V by 6 bases; bases with no gene match: 4. The CDR3 is 12 amino acids. The germline V gene has CDR1 SNHLY and CDR2 FYNNEI. The CDR3 DNA follows: TGTGCCAGCAGGGGACTAGATAGCGAGCAGTACTTC. As protein: CASRGLDSEQYF.

This clonotype was counted ten times or more. This sequence joins TRBV12-3 or TRBV12-4 and TRBJ2-2; no definite D call. Trimming removed 7 bases at V and 5 bases at J, with 11 bases between. The CDR3 loop spans 13 amino acids. CDR3 loop: CASTETGTGELFF. DNA of the CDR3: TGTGCCAGCACCGAGACTGGGACCGGGGAGCTGTTTTTT.

This clonotype was observed many times. V usage is TRBV5-1 and J usage is TRBJ2-7, with 10 bases fitting TRBD2. The CDR3 loop spans 16 amino acids. Looked up from germline, CDR1 is SGHRS and CDR2 is YFSETQ. The V gene end was trimmed by 0 bases and the J gene end by 0 bases; junction bases not matched to a gene: 3. CDR3 sequence: CASSLGLAGASYEQYF. The DNA of the CDR3 is TGCGCCAGCAGCTTGGGCCTAGCGGGAGCCTCCTACGAGCAGTACTTC.

The rearrangement joins TRBV29-1 to TRBJ2-2; 7 nucleotides line up with TRBD2. V lost 3 bases, J lost 6 bases, and 1 base stayed unmatched. The CDR3 runs 12 residues. Germline loops: CDR1 SQVTM, CDR2 ANQGSEA. CDR3 in amino acids: CSVEGGAGELFF. CDR3 nucleotide sequence: TGCAGCGTTGAGGGGGGGGCCGGGGAGCTGTTTTTT.

The table lists this clonotype with many counts. CDR3 region: CASTPAGDYEQYF. CDR3 bases: TGTGCCAGCACCCCAGCGGGGGACTACGAGCAGTACTTC. The chain uses TRBV6-2 or TRBV6-3 and TRBJ2-7; TRBD2 agrees at 8 bases. The CDR3 runs 13 residues. V was pared by 7 bases and J by 3 bases, with 5 bases of the junction left unmatched. CDR1 and CDR2 (germline): MNHEY, SVGEGT.

Note on this clonotype: The junction departs from the called germline gene at one end, perhaps through a read error. The chain employs TRBV12-3 or TRBV12-4 and TRBJ1-2; D remains unclear. The CDR3 extends over 11 amino acids. The CDR3 sequence: CASSPDYGYIF. The CDR3, as DNA: TGTGCCAGCAGTCCCGACTATGGCTACATCTTC.

With regard to this clonotype: An end of the junction does not agree with germline; a read error may underlie this. The chain recombines TRBV10-3 with TRBJ1-2, with D perhaps matching TRBD1 (6 bases). Germline lookup yields CDR1 ENHRY and CDR2 SYGVKD. The CDR3 is made up of 13 amino acids. The CDR3 coding sequence is TGTGCCAGCAGTGAGGTGGGGACGGGACATCTCACCTTC. Translation: CASSEVGTGHLTF.